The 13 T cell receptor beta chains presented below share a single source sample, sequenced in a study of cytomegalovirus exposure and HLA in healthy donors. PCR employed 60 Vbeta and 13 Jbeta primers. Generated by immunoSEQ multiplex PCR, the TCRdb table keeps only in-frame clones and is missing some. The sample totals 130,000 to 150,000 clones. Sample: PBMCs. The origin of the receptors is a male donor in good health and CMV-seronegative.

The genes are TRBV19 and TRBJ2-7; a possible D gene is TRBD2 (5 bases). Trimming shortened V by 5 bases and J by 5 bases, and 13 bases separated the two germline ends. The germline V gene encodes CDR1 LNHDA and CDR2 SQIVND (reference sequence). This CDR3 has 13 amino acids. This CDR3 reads CASSDRGFNEQYF. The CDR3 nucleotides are TGTGCCAGTAGTGACCGCGGGTTCAACGAGCAGTACTTC.

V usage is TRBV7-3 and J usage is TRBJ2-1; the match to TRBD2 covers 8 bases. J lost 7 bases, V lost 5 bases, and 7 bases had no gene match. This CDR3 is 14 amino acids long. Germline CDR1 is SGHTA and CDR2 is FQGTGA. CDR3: CASSPGGLNNEQFF. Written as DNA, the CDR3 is TGTGCCAGCAGCCCGGGGGGGCTCAATAATGAGCAGTTCTTC.

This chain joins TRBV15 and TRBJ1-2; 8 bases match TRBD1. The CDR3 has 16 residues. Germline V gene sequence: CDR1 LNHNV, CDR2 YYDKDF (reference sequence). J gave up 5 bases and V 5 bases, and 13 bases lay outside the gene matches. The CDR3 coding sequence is TGTGCCACCAGCGATACCCTCGACAGGGGTGTGTATGGCTACACCTTC. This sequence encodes CATSDTLDRGVYGYTF.

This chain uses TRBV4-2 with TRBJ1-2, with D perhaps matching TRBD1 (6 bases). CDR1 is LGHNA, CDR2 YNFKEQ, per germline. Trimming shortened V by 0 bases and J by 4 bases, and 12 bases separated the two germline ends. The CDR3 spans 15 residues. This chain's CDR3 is CASSQDRGGGYGYTF. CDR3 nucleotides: TGTGCCAGCAGCCAAGATCGGGGGGGCGGCTATGGCTACACCTTC.

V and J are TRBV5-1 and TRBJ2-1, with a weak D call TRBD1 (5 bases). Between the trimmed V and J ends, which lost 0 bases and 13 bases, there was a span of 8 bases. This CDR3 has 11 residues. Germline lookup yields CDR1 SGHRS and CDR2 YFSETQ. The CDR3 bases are TGCGCCAGCAGCTTGGAAGGACACCAGTTCTTC. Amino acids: CASSLEGHQFF.

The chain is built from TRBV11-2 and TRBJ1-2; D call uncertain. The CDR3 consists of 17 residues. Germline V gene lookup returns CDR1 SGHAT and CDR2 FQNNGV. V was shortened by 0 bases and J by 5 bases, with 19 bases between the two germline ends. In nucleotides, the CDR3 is TGTGCCAGCAGCTTAGATCTTTTTGAATGGAGAGGATATGGCTACACCTTC. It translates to CASSLDLFEWRGYGYTF.

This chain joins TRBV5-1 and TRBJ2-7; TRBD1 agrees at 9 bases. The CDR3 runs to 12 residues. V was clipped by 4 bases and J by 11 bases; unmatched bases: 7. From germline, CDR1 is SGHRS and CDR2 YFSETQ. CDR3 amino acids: CASSNLQGAEYF. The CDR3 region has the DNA TGCGCCAGCAGCAACTTACAGGGGGCAGAGTACTTC.

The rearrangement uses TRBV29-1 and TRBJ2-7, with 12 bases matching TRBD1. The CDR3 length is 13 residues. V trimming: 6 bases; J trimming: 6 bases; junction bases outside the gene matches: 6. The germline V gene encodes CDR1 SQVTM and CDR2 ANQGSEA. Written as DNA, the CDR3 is TGCAGCGTCGCCCCGGGACAGGGGGCCGAGCAGTACTTC. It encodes CSVAPGQGAEQYF.

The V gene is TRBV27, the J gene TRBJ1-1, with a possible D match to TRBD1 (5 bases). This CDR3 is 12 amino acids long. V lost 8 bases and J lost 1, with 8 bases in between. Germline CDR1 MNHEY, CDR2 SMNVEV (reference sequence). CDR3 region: CASATGNTEAFF. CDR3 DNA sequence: TGTGCCAGCGCCACAGGGAACACTGAAGCTTTCTTT.

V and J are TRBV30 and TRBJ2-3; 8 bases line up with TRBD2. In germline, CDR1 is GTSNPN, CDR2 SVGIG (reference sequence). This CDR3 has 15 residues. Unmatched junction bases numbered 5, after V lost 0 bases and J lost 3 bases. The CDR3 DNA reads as TGTGCCTGGAGTGTTATAGCGGGATGGACAGATACGCAGTATTTT. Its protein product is CAWSVIAGWTDTQYF.

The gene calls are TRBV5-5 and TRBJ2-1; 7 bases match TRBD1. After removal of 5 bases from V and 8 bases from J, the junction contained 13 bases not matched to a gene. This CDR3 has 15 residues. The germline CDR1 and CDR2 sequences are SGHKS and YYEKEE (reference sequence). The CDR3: CASRQPGTVPHEQFF. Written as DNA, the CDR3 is TGTGCCAGCAGGCAGCCCGGGACAGTCCCCCATGAGCAGTTCTTC.

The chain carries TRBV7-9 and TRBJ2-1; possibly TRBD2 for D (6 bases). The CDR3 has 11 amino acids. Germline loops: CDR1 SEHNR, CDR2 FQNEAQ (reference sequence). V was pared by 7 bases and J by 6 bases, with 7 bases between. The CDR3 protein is CASTRGNEQFF. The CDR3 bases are TGTGCCAGCACGCGGGGCAATGAGCAGTTCTTC. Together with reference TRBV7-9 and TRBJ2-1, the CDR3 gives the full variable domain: DTGVSQNPRHKITKRGQNVTFRCDPISEHNRLYWYRQTLGQGPEFLTYFQNEAQLEKSRLLSDRFSAERPKGSFSTLEIQRTEQGDSAMYLCASTRGNEQFFGPGTRLTVL.

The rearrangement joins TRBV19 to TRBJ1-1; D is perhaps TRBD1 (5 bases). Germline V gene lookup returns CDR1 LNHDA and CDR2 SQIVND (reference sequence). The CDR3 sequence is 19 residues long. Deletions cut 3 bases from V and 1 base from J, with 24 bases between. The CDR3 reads CASSIQGRSGIFGNTEAFF. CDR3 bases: TGTGCCAGTAGTATTCAGGGCAGGAGCGGGATCTTTGGGAACACTGAAGCTTTCTTT.